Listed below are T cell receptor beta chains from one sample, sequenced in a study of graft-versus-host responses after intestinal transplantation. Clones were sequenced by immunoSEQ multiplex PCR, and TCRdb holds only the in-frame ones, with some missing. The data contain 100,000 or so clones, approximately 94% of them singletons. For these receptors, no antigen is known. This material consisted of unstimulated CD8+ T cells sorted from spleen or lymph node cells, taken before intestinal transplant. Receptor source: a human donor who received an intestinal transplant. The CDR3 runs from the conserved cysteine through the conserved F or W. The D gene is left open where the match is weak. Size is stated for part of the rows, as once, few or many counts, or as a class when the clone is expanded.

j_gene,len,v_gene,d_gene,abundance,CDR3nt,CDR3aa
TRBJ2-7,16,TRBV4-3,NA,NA,TGCGCCAGCAGCCAAGCGTGGGCAGGGTCCTCCTACGAGCAGTACTTC,CASSQAWAGSSYEQYF
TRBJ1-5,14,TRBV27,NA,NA,TGTGCCAGCAGCCCAGGGTATAGCAATCAGCCCCAGCATTTT,CASSPGYSNQPQHF
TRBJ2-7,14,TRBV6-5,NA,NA,TGTGCCAGCAGTCACCAGGGGGGTGGCTACGAGCAGTACTTC,CASSHQGGGYEQYF
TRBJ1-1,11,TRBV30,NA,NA,TGTGCCTGGAGTGCCGGGGGAGAGACTTTCTTT,CAWSAGGETFF
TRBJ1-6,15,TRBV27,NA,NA,TGTGCCAGCAGTTCTCAGGGGCCCTATAATTCACCCCTCCACTTT,CASSSQGPYNSPLHF
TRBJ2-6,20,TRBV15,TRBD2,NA,TGTGCCACCAGCGCGGGGGGTTTGGGGGACTCGAGCTCTGGGGCCAACGTCCTGACTTTC,CATSAGGLGDSSSGANVLTF
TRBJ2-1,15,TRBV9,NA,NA,TGTGCCAGCAGCGAACCCGGTACCTCCGGCAATGAGCAGTTCTTC,CASSEPGTSGNEQFF
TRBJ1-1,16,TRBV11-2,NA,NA,TGTGCCAGCAGCTTATGGGGCGGGGTAGCGGGAACTGAAGCTTTCTTT,CASSLWGGVAGTEAFF
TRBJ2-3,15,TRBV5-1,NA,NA,TGCGCCAGCAGCCCCTCGACAGCCCGCACAGATACGCAGTATTTT,CASSPSTARTDTQYF
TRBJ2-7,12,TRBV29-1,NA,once,TGCAGCGTTGTCAGGGATGACTACGAGCAGTACTTC,CSVVRDDYEQYF
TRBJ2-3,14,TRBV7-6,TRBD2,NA,TGTGCCAGCAGCTTACGGACTAGCGTGGATACGCAGTATTTT,CASSLRTSVDTQYF
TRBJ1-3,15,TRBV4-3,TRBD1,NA,TGCGCCAGCAGCCAAGGTACAGGGGCGGCAAACACCATATATTTT,CASSQGTGAANTIYF
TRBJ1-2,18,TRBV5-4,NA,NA,TGTGCCAGCAGGACCTCGATTCTCGAGGGGGAAGGCAACTATGGCTACACCTTC,CASRTSILEGEGNYGYTF
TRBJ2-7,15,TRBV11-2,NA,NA,TGTGCCAGCAGCTTGGCGCGGAGTAGAACCTACGAGCAGTACTTC,CASSLARSRTYEQYF
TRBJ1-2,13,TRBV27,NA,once,TGTGCCAGCAGTTCCTTCCTACGATATGGCTACACCTTC,CASSSFLRYGYTF
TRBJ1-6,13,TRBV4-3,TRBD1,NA,TGCGCCAGCAGCCAAACAGGGGACTCACCCCTCCACTTT,CASSQTGDSPLHF
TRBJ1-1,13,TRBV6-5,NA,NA,TGTGCCAGCACTTACACAGAGAACACTGAAGCTTTCTTT,CASTYTENTEAFF
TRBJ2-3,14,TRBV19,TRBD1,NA,TGTGCCAGTCGGCCCGGGACAGACACAGATACGCAGTATTTT,CASRPGTDTDTQYF
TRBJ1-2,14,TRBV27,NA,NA,TGTGCCAGCAGTTTATCCCAGGGTGACTATGGCTACACCTTC,CASSLSQGDYGYTF
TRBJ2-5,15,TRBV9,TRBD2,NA,TGTGCCAGCAGCGTAGCTGGCCTGGGAGGGGAGACCCAGTACTTC,CASSVAGLGGETQYF
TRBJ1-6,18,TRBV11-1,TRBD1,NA,TGTGCCAGCAGCTATCGATCAGGGGGCGCGGTCCATAATTCACCCCTCCACTTT,CASSYRSGGAVHNSPLHF
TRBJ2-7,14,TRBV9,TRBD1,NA,TGTGCCAGCACCCCCGGGACAGGAGACTACGAGCAGTACTTC,CASTPGTGDYEQYF
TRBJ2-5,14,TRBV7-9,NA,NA,TGTGCCAGCAGCCCTCCGGGGGATGGAAAGACCCAGTACTTC,CASSPPGDGKTQYF
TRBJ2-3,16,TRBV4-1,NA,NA,TGCGCCAGCAGCCAAGATCTGGGCAGGCCCCTAGATACGCAGTATTTT,CASSQDLGRPLDTQYF
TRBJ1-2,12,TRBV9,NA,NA,TGTGCCAGCAGCGAACTAGCGGGGGGCTACACCTTC,CASSELAGGYTF
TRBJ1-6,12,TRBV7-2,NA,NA,TGTGCCAGCAGCTCCGGGGGTTCACCCCTCCACTTT,CASSSGGSPLHF
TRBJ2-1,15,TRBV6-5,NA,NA,TGTGCCAGCAGCGGAGGGGGGACAGCCTACAATGAGCAGTTCTTC,CASSGGGTAYNEQFF
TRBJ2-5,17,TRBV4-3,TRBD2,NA,TGCGCCAGCAGCCAAGATGCTAGCGGGGGGCCCCCGGAGACCCAGTACTTC,CASSQDASGGPPETQYF
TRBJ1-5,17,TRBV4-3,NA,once,TGCGCCAGCAGCCAAGTAGAACGGGAGGTCGGCAATCAGCCCCAGCATTTT,CASSQVEREVGNQPQHF
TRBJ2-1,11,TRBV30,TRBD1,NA,TGTGCCTGGAGTGCCGGGGACAGGTCTTTCTTC,CAWSAGDRSFF
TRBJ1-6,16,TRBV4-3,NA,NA,TGCGCCAGCAGCGTATTATCAGGGGACCATAATTCACCCCTCCACTTT,CASSVLSGDHNSPLHF
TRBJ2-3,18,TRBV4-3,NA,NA,TGCGCCAGCAGCCAAGATTCATCCGGGACTCCAGTCACAGATACGCAGTATTTT,CASSQDSSGTPVTDTQYF
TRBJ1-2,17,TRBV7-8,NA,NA,TGTGCCAGCAGCTTGGGGGTAGTCGGGGGGCCCTGGGAAAGCTACACCTTC,CASSLGVVGGPWESYTF
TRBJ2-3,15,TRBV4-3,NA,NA,TGCGCCAGCAGCCAAGGCTTAGCATCGACAGATACGCAGTATTTT,CASSQGLASTDTQYF
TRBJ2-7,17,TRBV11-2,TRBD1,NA,TGTGCCAACACTAACTATTCCGGGACAGGAAAGGATGGCGAGCAGTACTTC,CANTNYSGTGKDGEQYF
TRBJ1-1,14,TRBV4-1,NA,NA,TGCGCCAGCAGCCACCAGGGGTTCCGCACTGAAGCTTTCTTT,CASSHQGFRTEAFF
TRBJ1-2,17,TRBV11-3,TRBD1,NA,TGTGCCAGCAGCTTAGACTCGGCAACACAGGGGAACTATGGCTACACCTTC,CASSLDSATQGNYGYTF
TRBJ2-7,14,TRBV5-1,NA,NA,TGCGCCAGCAGCCCCACAGGGTCTGCCTACGAGCAGTACTTC,CASSPTGSAYEQYF
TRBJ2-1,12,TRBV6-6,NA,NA,TGTGCCAGCAGTGACATTCGACAGGAAGAGTTCTTC,CASSDIRQEEFF
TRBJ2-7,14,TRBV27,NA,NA,TGTGCCAGCAGTTTTGGGAGCTCGGCCTACGAGCAGTACTTC,CASSFGSSAYEQYF
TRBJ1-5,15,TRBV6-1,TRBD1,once,TGTGCCAGCAGAGGGGACAGGGGCACCCGGCAGCCCCAGCATTTT,CASRGDRGTRQPQHF
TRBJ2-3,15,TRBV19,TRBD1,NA,TGTGCCAGTAGCCCCGGGACAGGAGGTACAGATACGCAGTATTTT,CASSPGTGGTDTQYF
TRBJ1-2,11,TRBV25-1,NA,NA,TGTGCCAGCACTTCAGGGGCTGGCTACACCTTC,CASTSGAGYTF
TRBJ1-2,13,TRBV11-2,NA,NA,TGTGCCAGCAGCTTAGGGCGGGTCTATGGCTACACCTTC,CASSLGRVYGYTF
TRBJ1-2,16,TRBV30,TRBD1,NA,TGTGCCTGGAGTGTCCCCTCAGACAGGGGGCACTATGGCTACACCTTC,CAWSVPSDRGHYGYTF
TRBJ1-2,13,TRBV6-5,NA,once,TGTGCCAGCAGCCCGCGGAGTCTCTATGGCTACACCTTC,CASSPRSLYGYTF
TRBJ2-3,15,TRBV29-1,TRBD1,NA,TGCAGCGTTGAAGATGCGGACAGGGTTACAGATACGCAGTATTTT,CSVEDADRVTDTQYF
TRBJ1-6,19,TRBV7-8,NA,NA,TGTGCCAGCAGTCGGGAGGGGAGGGATTACCTAAGCGGGAATTCACCCCTCCACTTT,CASSREGRDYLSGNSPLHF
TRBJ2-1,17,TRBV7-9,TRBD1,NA,TGTGCCAGCAGCTCGTCCCGGGACAGGTCTACCTACAATGAGCAGTTCTTC,CASSSSRDRSTYNEQFF
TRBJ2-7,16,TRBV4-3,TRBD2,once,TGCGCCAGCAGCCAAGAACCGGGACTAGCGGGCTACGAGCAGTACTTC,CASSQEPGLAGYEQYF
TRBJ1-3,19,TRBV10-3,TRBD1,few,TGTGCCATCAATTCCGCCAATTCGGGACAGCATTCACTTGGAAACACCATATATTTT,CAINSANSGQHSLGNTIYF
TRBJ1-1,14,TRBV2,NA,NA,TGTGCCAGCAGTGACGGCGGCAGCACCAAAGAGGCTTTCTTT,CASSDGGSTKEAFF
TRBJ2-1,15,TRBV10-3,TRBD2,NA,TGTGCCATCGGGGAGACTAGCGGGCACTACAATGAGCAGTTCTTC,CAIGETSGHYNEQFF
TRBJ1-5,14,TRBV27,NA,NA,TGTGCCAGCAGTTCGGTCATCGGGAATCAGCCCCAGCATTTT,CASSSVIGNQPQHF
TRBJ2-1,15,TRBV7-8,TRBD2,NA,TGTGCCAGCAGCTTAGGAGCGGGGGACTACAATGAGCAGTTCTTC,CASSLGAGDYNEQFF
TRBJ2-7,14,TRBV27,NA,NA,TGTGCCAGCAGTTGGTTCCAGGGCTCCTACGAGCAGTACTTC,CASSWFQGSYEQYF
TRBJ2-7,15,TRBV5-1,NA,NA,TGCGCCAGCAGCAGGGTGCAGGGGGGCCGGTACGAGCAGTACTTC,CASSRVQGGRYEQYF